A selection of T cell receptor beta chains follows, all from one sample in a study of T cell clonotyping in hematopoietic cell transplantation. TCRdb's copy holds only in-frame clones and misses some; the assay was immunoSEQ multiplex PCR. Found here are about 76,000 clones, 90% to 96% of them singletons; the top ten hold around 1.5%. Sequences were derived from peripheral blood mononuclear cells, sampled before stem cell transplant. Receptors originate from a woman between 50 and 59 years old with acute myeloid leukemia. Some clones in this sample may be carry-over from other donors' samples. Each CDR3 is given with its conserved first and last residue. Fields, in order: J gene, V gene, clone size, D gene, CDR3 DNA, CDR3 protein. The D gene is left open where the match is weak. The size of a clone is reported for some rows only, either as once, few or many, or as a class for expanded clones.

J gene: TRBJ1-5; V gene: TRBV28; clone size: NA; D gene: NA; CDR3 DNA: TGTGCCAGCAGTTTAGTAGCAGGACGTAGCAATCAGCCCCAGCATTTT; CDR3 protein: CASSLVAGRSNQPQHF
J gene: TRBJ1-2; V gene: TRBV19; clone size: NA; D gene: NA; CDR3 DNA: TGTGCCAGTAGTAGGGCAGGGATAACGGATGGCTACACCTTC; CDR3 protein: CASSRAGITDGYTF
J gene: TRBJ1-6; V gene: TRBV6-5; clone size: NA; D gene: TRBD1; CDR3 DNA: TGTGCCAGCACCGAGGGGGCTAGTAATTCACCCCTCCACTTT; CDR3 protein: CASTEGASNSPLHF
J gene: TRBJ1-1; V gene: TRBV6-1; clone size: NA; D gene: TRBD1; CDR3 DNA: TGTGCCAGCAGTTCAAGACAGGGAGAGGCTGAAGCTTTCTTT; CDR3 protein: CASSSRQGEAEAFF
J gene: TRBJ1-3; V gene: TRBV28; clone size: NA; D gene: NA; CDR3 DNA: TGTGCCAGCAGTTCCCCTGGGGGCCGGGGTACGGGAAACACCATATATTTT; CDR3 protein: CASSSPGGRGTGNTIYF
J gene: TRBJ2-1; V gene: TRBV6-5; clone size: NA; D gene: TRBD2; CDR3 DNA: TGTGCCAGCAGTCCCCCCACTAGCGGGATGAATGAGCAGTTCTTC; CDR3 protein: CASSPPTSGMNEQFF
J gene: TRBJ2-1; V gene: TRBV5-6; clone size: NA; D gene: TRBD2; CDR3 DNA: TGTGCCAGCAGCTTGCAAGCGGGGTACCATAATGAGCAGTTCTTC; CDR3 protein: CASSLQAGYHNEQFF
J gene: TRBJ1-5; V gene: TRBV27; clone size: NA; D gene: NA; CDR3 DNA: TGTGCCAGCAGTTTAGCAGGGGGCAATCAGCCCCAGCATTTT; CDR3 protein: CASSLAGGNQPQHF
J gene: TRBJ2-7; V gene: TRBV27; clone size: NA; D gene: TRBD2; CDR3 DNA: TGTGCCAGCAGTTTATCGGCTAGCGGGTACGAGCAGTACTTC; CDR3 protein: CASSLSASGYEQYF
J gene: TRBJ2-7; V gene: TRBV11-1; clone size: NA; D gene: TRBD2; CDR3 DNA: TGTGCCAGCAGCTTCGACCGGGACTACTCCTACGAGCAGTACTTC; CDR3 protein: CASSFDRDYSYEQYF
J gene: TRBJ1-6; V gene: TRBV6-5; clone size: NA; D gene: NA; CDR3 DNA: TGTGCCAGCACCCACAAGAGCTCCTATAATTCACCCCTCCACTTT; CDR3 protein: CASTHKSSYNSPLHF
J gene: TRBJ2-1; V gene: TRBV25-1; clone size: NA; D gene: NA; CDR3 DNA: TGTGCCAGCAGTGAATATCCCCTGGGACGGCAGCAAGACAATGAGCAGTTCTTC; CDR3 protein: CASSEYPLGRQQDNEQFF
J gene: TRBJ2-7; V gene: TRBV7-9; clone size: NA; D gene: NA; CDR3 DNA: TGTGCCAGCAGCATATGGACTGGCGGCTACGAGCAGTACTTC; CDR3 protein: CASSIWTGGYEQYF
J gene: TRBJ1-4; V gene: TRBV6-6; clone size: NA; D gene: TRBD1; CDR3 DNA: TGTGCCAGCAGTGGGGGGACAGCAACTAATGAAAAACTGTTTTTT; CDR3 protein: CASSGGTATNEKLFF
J gene: TRBJ2-3; V gene: TRBV6-5; clone size: NA; D gene: NA; CDR3 DNA: TGTGCCAGCAGTTACCTAGCGTCGAGCACAGATACGCAGTATTTT; CDR3 protein: CASSYLASSTDTQYF
J gene: TRBJ1-5; V gene: TRBV5-1; clone size: NA; D gene: NA; CDR3 DNA: TGCGCCAGCAGCCCTGAGGGGGGGGCCAGCAATCAGCCCCAGCATTTT; CDR3 protein: CASSPEGGASNQPQHF
J gene: TRBJ2-5; V gene: TRBV5-6; clone size: once; D gene: NA; CDR3 DNA: TGTGCCAGCAGCTTCGCAGCTTGGGGGTCGGAGACCCAGTACTTC; CDR3 protein: CASSFAAWGSETQYF
J gene: TRBJ1-4; V gene: TRBV7-9; clone size: once; D gene: NA; CDR3 DNA: TGTGCCAGCACCACCTTGGGAAGGACTAATGAAAAACTGTTTTTT; CDR3 protein: CASTTLGRTNEKLFF
J gene: TRBJ2-7; V gene: TRBV6-6; clone size: NA; D gene: NA; CDR3 DNA: TGTGCCAGCAGCCTAGGATTTACAGGTCCCTACGAGCAGTACTTC; CDR3 protein: CASSLGFTGPYEQYF
J gene: TRBJ1-1; V gene: TRBV30; clone size: NA; D gene: NA; CDR3 DNA: TGTGCACTTCGGGGGGCCGGTGAAGCTTTCTTT; CDR3 protein: CALRGAGEAFF
J gene: TRBJ2-5; V gene: TRBV11-2; clone size: NA; D gene: NA; CDR3 DNA: TGTGCCAGCAGCCTGAGCAGGATCGAGGGGGAGACCCAGTACTTC; CDR3 protein: CASSLSRIEGETQYF
J gene: TRBJ2-5; V gene: TRBV9; clone size: few; D gene: NA; CDR3 DNA: TGTGCCAGCAGCGTAGTGAGGGGGGACCAAGAGACCCAGTACTTC; CDR3 protein: CASSVVRGDQETQYF
J gene: TRBJ2-4; V gene: TRBV19; clone size: NA; D gene: TRBD2; CDR3 DNA: TGTGCCAGTAATACCGGGACTAGCGGGGGGGCCCCCTCTTACTTC; CDR3 protein: CASNTGTSGGAPSYF
J gene: TRBJ1-2; V gene: TRBV2; clone size: NA; D gene: TRBD1; CDR3 DNA: TGTGCCAGCAGTCCCGACAGGGAGCATGGCTACACCTTC; CDR3 protein: CASSPDREHGYTF
J gene: TRBJ1-1; V gene: TRBV19; clone size: NA; D gene: NA; CDR3 DNA: TGTGCCAGTAGTATATCCCCCTACAAGAACACTGAAGCTTTCTTT; CDR3 protein: CASSISPYKNTEAFF
J gene: TRBJ2-7; V gene: TRBV9; clone size: NA; D gene: NA; CDR3 DNA: TGTGCCAGCAGCGTAGACAAAGGTCGCTTGACTTGCTACGAGCAGTACTTC; CDR3 protein: CASSVDKGRLTCYEQYF
J gene: TRBJ2-7; V gene: TRBV15; clone size: once; D gene: NA; CDR3 DNA: TGTGCCACCAGCAGAGATTTAACGGGAGCTTACGAGCAGTACTTC; CDR3 protein: CATSRDLTGAYEQYF
J gene: TRBJ2-2; V gene: TRBV7-7; clone size: NA; D gene: TRBD2; CDR3 DNA: TGTGCTAGCAGCCCAAGTGGGCTAGCGGGGACCGGGGAGCTGTTTTTT; CDR3 protein: CASSPSGLAGTGELFF
J gene: TRBJ1-2; V gene: TRBV28; clone size: few; D gene: TRBD1; CDR3 DNA: TGTGCCAGCAGCCGAGACAGGGGGCGGAAAGGCTACACCTTC; CDR3 protein: CASSRDRGRKGYTF
J gene: TRBJ1-3; V gene: TRBV11-2; clone size: NA; D gene: NA; CDR3 DNA: TGTCCCGGAGTGGGGGACTCTGGAAACACCATATATTTT; CDR3 protein: CPGVGDSGNTIYF
J gene: TRBJ1-2; V gene: TRBV18; clone size: once; D gene: NA; CDR3 DNA: TGTGCCAGCTCACCACCGGAGGGGCGGAACTATGGCTACACCTTC; CDR3 protein: CASSPPEGRNYGYTF
J gene: TRBJ2-2; V gene: TRBV5-4; clone size: NA; D gene: NA; CDR3 DNA: TGTGCCAGCAGCTTCGAAGGGTGGACCGGGGAGCTGTTTTTT; CDR3 protein: CASSFEGWTGELFF
J gene: TRBJ1-5; V gene: TRBV10-1; clone size: NA; D gene: NA; CDR3 DNA: TGCGCCAGCAGTGGCAGGGAAGGCCAGCCCCAGCATTTT; CDR3 protein: CASSGREGQPQHF
J gene: TRBJ2-7; V gene: TRBV30; clone size: NA; D gene: TRBD2; CDR3 DNA: TGTGCCTGGAGCAGGCTAGCGGGGTCTTACGAGCAGTACTTC; CDR3 protein: CAWSRLAGSYEQYF
J gene: TRBJ1-5; V gene: TRBV2; clone size: NA; D gene: NA; CDR3 DNA: TGTGCCAGCAGTGGGCACAGGGAGAATCAGCCCCAGCATTTT; CDR3 protein: CASSGHRENQPQHF
J gene: TRBJ2-7; V gene: TRBV6-1; clone size: once; D gene: NA; CDR3 DNA: TGTGCCAGCAGGACGCTGTACGAGCAGTACTTC; CDR3 protein: CASRTLYEQYF
J gene: TRBJ2-7; V gene: TRBV29-1; clone size: NA; D gene: NA; CDR3 DNA: TGCAGCGTAGGCTCCTACGAGCAGTACTTC; CDR3 protein: CSVGSYEQYF
J gene: TRBJ2-1; V gene: TRBV7-9; clone size: once; D gene: TRBD2; CDR3 DNA: TGTGCCAGCACCAATTCTAGCGGGATTTGGTATGAGCAGTTCTTC; CDR3 protein: CASTNSSGIWYEQFF